This paragraph covers one TCR beta chain sequence. Its cognate antigen is unknown. This record belongs to a study of cytomegalovirus exposure and HLA in healthy donors. Study-level points and caveats: It was assumed in the presence/absence analyses that sequencing depth was roughly uniform across donors. Sequencing artifact likely explains a cluster of highly shared sequence variants.

Germline V gene sequence: CDR1 LNHNV, CDR2 YYDKDF (reference sequence). The CDR3 runs 16 residues. Trimming at V came to 3 bases and at J to 7 bases, leaving 11 bases not matched to a gene. 13 Jbeta primers and 60 Vbeta primers were used for the PCR. Method: immunoSEQ multiplex PCR; TCRdb's copy keeps in-frame clones and lacks some. This table has under 200,000 clones, approximately 80% appearing once. V is TRBV15 and J is TRBJ2-2, with 7 bases that match TRBD1. This TCR was sampled from a woman aged 25-40 years in good health and CMV-seropositive. Sequenced sample: PBMCs. The chain's CDR3 is CATSRHGDSLVGELFF. The CDR3 DNA reads as TGTGCCACCAGCAGGCATGGGGACAGCCTTGTCGGGGAGCTGTTTTTT. The full variable domain, with the rest looked up from reference TRBV15 and TRBJ2-2, is DAMVIQNPRYQVTQFGKPVTLSCSQTLNHNVMYWYQQKSSQAPKLLFHYYDKDFNNEADTPDNFQSRRPNTSFCFLDIRSPGLGDTAMYLCATSRHGDSLVGELFFGEGSRLTVL.